A selection of T cell receptor beta chains follows, all from one sample in a study of OX40 agonist ivuxolimab in advanced cancers. Sequenced by immunoSEQ multiplex PCR; TCRdb stores in-frame clones only, minus some. The data show about 62,000 clones, approximately 90% seen once. The source was CD4+ or CD8+ T cells sorted from blood, collected in a trial of the OX40 agonist ivuxolimab. The receptors derive from an adult with an advanced solid tumor such as melanoma, head and neck, liver or kidney cancer. Each CDR3 is given without its conserved first and last residue.

v_gene	j_gene	CDR3aa
TRBV28	TRBJ1-2	ASSLGEAYGYT
TRBV29-1	TRBJ2-3	SYHGTSGSTDTQY
TRBV27	TRBJ1-1	ASSPYRGTEAF
TRBV7-9	TRBJ1-3	ASKHFSSGNTIY
TRBV28	TRBJ2-5	ASSSPTGGGETQY
TRBV30	TRBJ1-5	AWSRRGDQPQH
TRBV4-1	TRBJ1-1	ASSQGYLLQGSTEAF
TRBV11-2	TRBJ2-1	ASSLQEGNNEQF
TRBV5-8	TRBJ2-7	ASSFPSPGEEY
TRBV15	TRBJ2-7	ATSRGPGAYEQY
TRBV7-2	TRBJ2-3	ASSWSSTDTQY
TRBV7-9	TRBJ1-2	ASSRDDYGYT
TRBV5-1	TRBJ2-1	ASSLRTGGNEQF
TRBV7-2	TRBJ2-5	ASSLQPGLQETQY
TRBV5-1	TRBJ2-7	ASSSAAGQAYEQY
TRBV5-1	TRBJ2-5	ASSPAGETQY
TRBV2	TRBJ2-5	ASSRTSGGARETQY
TRBV30	TRBJ2-3	AWSRDRDTDTQY
TRBV5-1	TRBJ1-2	ASSLRAGYDSGYT
TRBV2	TRBJ2-3	ASSAEGLQRKNTQY
TRBV29-1	TRBJ1-4	SVEGTGGGEKLF
TRBV4-1	TRBJ1-5	ASSQEAGRNQPQH
TRBV7-9	TRBJ2-5	ASSLGGSQETQY
TRBV7-3	TRBJ2-2	ASSSRQGAATGELF
TRBV6-5	TRBJ1-2	ASGPTGGDGYT
TRBV11-3	TRBJ2-5	ASSPRERETQY
TRBV25-1	TRBJ1-1	ASSAAAGPNTEAF
TRBV19	TRBJ2-7	ASSIGQGAYEQY
TRBV4-1	TRBJ2-5	ASSQPGTGLQETQY
TRBV7-2	TRBJ2-6	ASSRAGSRSGANVLT
TRBV5-1	TRBJ2-7	ASSDYPSSSYEQY
TRBV28	TRBJ1-1	ATMWNTEAF
TRBV7-9	TRBJ2-7	ASSLGASGREQY
TRBV19	TRBJ1-1	ASSIVGGSTEAF
TRBV30	TRBJ2-5	AWSGGSGGQETQY
TRBV20-1	TRBJ1-1	SANTYEAF
TRBV5-1	TRBJ1-5	ASSLFAGSNQPQH
TRBV5-1	TRBJ2-1	ASSLTSGDSYNEQF
TRBV19	TRBJ1-2	ASSTTGTGFGYT
TRBV7-8	TRBJ2-7	ASSWRDRGTYEQY
TRBV5-1	TRBJ1-3	ASSSTVQGAVGNTIY
TRBV7-7	TRBJ2-7	ASSLAPQGEQY
TRBV14	TRBJ2-2	ASSQSGNTGELF
TRBV6-5	TRBJ2-5	ASMAGQSQY
TRBV7-3	TRBJ1-1	ASSLTGGRNTEAF
TRBV2	TRBJ2-1	ASSQRGRAAYNEQF
TRBV6-1	TRBJ2-7	ASSPLAYEQY
TRBV11-1	TRBJ2-7	ASSLRDTTHYEQY
TRBV6-1	TRBJ1-2	ASSEVGSYGYT
TRBV19	TRBJ2-3	ASTKLAGTRPDTQY
TRBV6-6	TRBJ2-1	ASRRGRVGNEQF
TRBV10-1	TRBJ2-3	ASSVSGDTDTQY